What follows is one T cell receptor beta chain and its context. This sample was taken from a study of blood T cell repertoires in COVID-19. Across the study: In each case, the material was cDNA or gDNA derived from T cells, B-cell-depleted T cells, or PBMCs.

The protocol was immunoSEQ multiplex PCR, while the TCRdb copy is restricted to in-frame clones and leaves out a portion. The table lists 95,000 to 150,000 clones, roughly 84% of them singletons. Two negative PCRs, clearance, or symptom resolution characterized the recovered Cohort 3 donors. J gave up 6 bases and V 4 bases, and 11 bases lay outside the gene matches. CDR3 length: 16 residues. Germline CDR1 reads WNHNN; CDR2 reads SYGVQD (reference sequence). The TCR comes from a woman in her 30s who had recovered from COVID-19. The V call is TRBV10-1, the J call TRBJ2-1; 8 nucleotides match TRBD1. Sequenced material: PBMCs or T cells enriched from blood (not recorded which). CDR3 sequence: CASSVMDRAESNEQFF. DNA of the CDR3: TGCGCCAGCAGTGTGATGGACAGGGCGGAATCCAATGAGCAGTTCTTC.